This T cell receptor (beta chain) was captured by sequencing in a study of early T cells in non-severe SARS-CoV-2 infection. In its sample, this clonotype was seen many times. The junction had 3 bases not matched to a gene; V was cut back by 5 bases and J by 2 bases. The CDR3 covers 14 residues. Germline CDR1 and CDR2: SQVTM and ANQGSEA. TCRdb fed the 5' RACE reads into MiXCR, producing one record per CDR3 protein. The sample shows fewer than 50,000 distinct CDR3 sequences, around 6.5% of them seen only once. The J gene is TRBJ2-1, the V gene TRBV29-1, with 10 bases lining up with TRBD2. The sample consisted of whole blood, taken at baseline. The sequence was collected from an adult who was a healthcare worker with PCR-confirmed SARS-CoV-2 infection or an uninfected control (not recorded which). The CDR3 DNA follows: TGCAGCGTTATGAGCGGGGGGGCCTACAATGAGCAGTTCTTC. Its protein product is CSVMSGGAYNEQFF.